This T cell receptor (beta chain) derives from a study of Tregs in tolerant kidney transplant recipients. As for the study in general: Recipients received nonmyeloablative bone marrow transplants from related graft donors, with transient mixed chimerism.

The sample holds a few counts of this clone. Its antigen is undetermined. Unstimulated regulatory T cells (CD4+CD25+CD127-), CD4+CD25- non-regulatory cells, CD4 and CD8 cells were FACS-sorted from thawed PBMCs. Sequencing used immunoSEQ multiplex PCR; TCRdb keeps in-frame clones, though not all of them. The table records 90,000 to 130,000 clones, almost 90% of them present only once. Study results and caveats: No direct test of biological reproducibility was done here. Nucleotide sequences could not be compared across some patients' samples due to primer changes.

Germline CDR1 SQVTM, CDR2 ANQGSEA. The trim removed 7 bases at V and 4 bases at J, leaving 11 bases unmatched. The CDR3 covers 14 residues. The TCR originated in a human donor who received a combined kidney and bone marrow transplant. V gene TRBV29-1 combines with J gene TRBJ1-2; 8 bases line up with TRBD1. This sample comprised CD4+ T cells from blood, obtained before the transplant. CDR3 loop: CSAQTGDTGYGYTF. CDR3 DNA: TGCAGCGCCCAGACAGGGGACACTGGCTATGGCTACACCTTC.